A selection of T cell receptor beta chains follows, all from one sample in a study of identical twins. TCRdb re-called the 5' RACE reads with MiXCR, one entry per CDR3 protein. The sample carries about 1.7 million distinct CDR3 sequences, less than 40% recorded once. Sequenced input: cord blood. The receptors shown here come from a newborn girl in good health. Both conserved end residues are part of each CDR3. The D gene is left open where the match is weak. Clone size is not always given. Where it is, it says once, few, many or a class for expanded clones.

clone_size	j_call	d_call	v_call	cdr3_aa	cdr3_nt
NA	TRBJ2-6	NA	TRBV6-1	CASSLQVNSVLTF	TGTGCCAGCAGCTTACAGGTGAATAGCGTCCTGACTTTC
NA	TRBJ2-1	TRBD2	TRBV5-1	CASSLARSGGRDNEQFF	TGCGCCAGCAGCTTGGCTCGGAGCGGGGGGCGGGACAATGAGCAGTTCTTC
many	TRBJ1-2	TRBD1	TRBV5-1	CASKEHRDSCYTF	TGCGCCAGCAAGGAACACAGGGACAGTTGCTACACCTTC
NA	TRBJ1-5	NA	TRBV13	CASSSTILSSNQPQHF	TGTGCCAGCAGCTCCACCATTTTATCTAGCAATCAGCCCCAGCATTTT
few	TRBJ2-7	TRBD1	TRBV4-2	CASSPPEGQVYEQYF	TGTGCCAGCAGTCCCCCAGAAGGACAGGTCTACGAGCAGTACTTC
NA	TRBJ1-4	NA	TRBV29-1	CSVAAPGNEKLFF	TGCAGCGTTGCTGCCCCTGGAAATGAAAAACTGTTTTTT
NA	TRBJ2-1	TRBD1	TRBV11-3	CVSSLHPSGGLYNEQFF	TGTGTCAGCAGCTTACATCCCTCAGGGGGTCTCTACAATGAGCAGTTCTTC
NA	TRBJ2-1	NA	TRBV6-2/TRBV6-3	CASSPHVGGRNEQFF	TGTGCCAGCAGTCCCCACGTCGGCGGTAGGAATGAGCAGTTCTTC
NA	TRBJ2-1	TRBD2	TRBV5-1	CASSLAASGVDSSYNEQFF	TGCGCCAGCAGCTTGGCCGCTAGCGGGGTTGACTCCTCCTACAATGAGCAGTTCTTC
NA	TRBJ2-7	TRBD2	TRBV20-1	CSASRPAGAYEQYF	TGCAGTGCTAGTCGTCCAGCGGGAGCCTACGAGCAGTACTTC
NA	TRBJ2-7	TRBD2	TRBV12-3/TRBV12-4	CASSSFPSGSRYEQYF	TGTGCCAGCAGCTCCTTCCCTAGCGGGAGCAGGTACGAGCAGTACTTC
few	TRBJ1-3	TRBD1	TRBV29-1	CSAGTGLGNTIYF	TGCAGCGCTGGGACAGGCCTAGGAAACACCATATATTTT
once	TRBJ2-7	TRBD1	TRBV29-1	CSRNRGFYKQYF	TGCAGTAGGAACAGGGGATTCTACAAGCAGTACTTC
NA	TRBJ2-5	NA	TRBV2	CASSRDTYQETQYF	TGTGCCAGCAGTAGGGACACATATCAAGAGACCCAGTACTTC
NA	TRBJ1-6	NA	TRBV4-1	CASSQDSNSPLHF	TGCGCCAGCAGCCAAGACAGTAATTCACCCCTCCACTTT
few	TRBJ2-1	TRBD1	TRBV5-6	CASSRTTGRNEQFF	TGTGCCAGCAGCAGAACGACAGGGCGCAATGAGCAGTTCTTC
NA	TRBJ1-2	NA	TRBV4-2	CANSQGGPGIPYGYTF	TGTGCCAACAGCCAAGGAGGCCCCGGGATCCCTTATGGCTACACCTTC
NA	TRBJ1-1	TRBD1	TRBV11-2	CASSLDVPALGGPYLNFYTEAFF	TGTGCCAGCAGCTTAGATGTGCCCGCGTTAGGGGGCCCCTATTTGAACTTTTACACTGAAGCTTTCTTT
NA	TRBJ2-3	NA	TRBV6-2/TRBV6-3	CASSYSGLKPGRSTDTQYF	TGTGCCAGCAGTTACTCGGGTTTGAAGCCGGGACGAAGCACAGATACGCAGTATTTT
NA	TRBJ2-2	TRBD1	TRBV9	CASSTSSGTGGIAGELFF	TGTGCCAGCAGCACCTCCTCCGGGACAGGGGGTATAGCCGGGGAGCTGTTTTTT
many	TRBJ2-7	NA	TRBV25-1	CASSEKIQDSGYEQYF	TGTGCCAGCAGTGAAAAGATACAGGATTCTGGCTACGAGCAGTACTTC
few	TRBJ1-2	TRBD1	TRBV4-2	CASSREGQRDYGYTF	TGTGCCAGCAGCCGAGAGGGACAGCGAGACTATGGCTACACCTTC
many	TRBJ2-1	NA	TRBV4-2	CASSTDRTSYNEQFF	TGTGCCAGCAGCACGGACCGAACCTCCTACAATGAGCAGTTCTTC
NA	TRBJ1-5	NA	TRBV20-1	CSARPPRGSDNQPQHF	TGCAGTGCTAGACCCCCCCGGGGGTCGGATAATCAGCCCCAGCATTTT
NA	TRBJ1-2	NA	TRBV6-6	CASSPSDRRLGYTF	TGTGCCAGCAGCCCATCGGACAGACGGCTTGGCTACACCTTC
many	TRBJ1-5	NA	TRBV12-3/TRBV12-4	CASSTGTNQPQHF	TGTGCCAGCAGCACAGGGACAAATCAGCCCCAGCATTTT
few	TRBJ2-1	NA	TRBV4-2	CASSQDMGYNEQFF	TGTGCCAGCAGCCAAGATATGGGGTACAATGAGCAGTTCTTC
NA	TRBJ2-5	NA	TRBV12-3/TRBV12-4	CASSPTPYNERYF	TGTGCCAGCAGCCCGACCCCTTACAATGAGCGGTACTTC
NA	TRBJ1-5	NA	TRBV7-2	CASSLYAQSNQPQHF	TGTGCCAGCAGCTTATACGCGCAGAGCAATCAGCCCCAGCATTTT
NA	TRBJ2-7	NA	TRBV11-2	CASSLDQTGSYEQYF	TGTGCCAGCAGCTTAGATCAAACAGGGTCCTACGAGCAGTACTTC
few	TRBJ1-5	TRBD1	TRBV28	CASHGRGGSQPQHF	TGTGCCAGCCACGGACGAGGGGGCAGTCAGCCCCAGCATTTT
NA	TRBJ2-3	TRBD2	TRBV20-1	CSARGLAGGLRTDTQYF	TGCAGTGCTAGAGGACTAGCGGGGGGCCTACGCACAGATACGCAGTATTTT
few	TRBJ2-5	TRBD2	TRBV10-3	CASRLAEWGETQYF	TGTGCCTCCAGACTAGCGGAGTGGGGAGAGACCCAGTACTTC
many	TRBJ2-1	NA	TRBV4-1	CASSLVDRSDNEQFF	TGCGCCAGCAGCCTTGTAGACAGGTCAGACAATGAGCAGTTCTTC
NA	TRBJ2-1	TRBD2	TRBV20-1	CSALGLAGWGNEQFF	TGCAGTGCCCTCGGTCTAGCGGGTTGGGGAAATGAGCAGTTCTTC
few	TRBJ2-4	NA	TRBV19	CASSAGNAIAKNIQYF	TGTGCCAGTAGTGCGGGGAACGCAATAGCCAAAAACATTCAGTACTTC
NA	TRBJ2-1	NA	TRBV20-1	CSALNGHSSYNEQFF	TGCAGTGCCCTTAACGGGCATTCCTCCTACAATGAGCAGTTCTTC
once	TRBJ1-1	TRBD1	TRBV5-1	CASSPPGQRRKNTEAFF	TGCGCCAGCAGCCCTCCGGGACAGAGACGGAAGAACACTGAAGCTTTCTTT
few	TRBJ1-4	TRBD1	TRBV3-1	CASSPGDRGREKLFF	TGTGCCAGCAGCCCCGGGGACAGGGGGCGGGAAAAACTGTTTTTT
NA	TRBJ1-1	NA	TRBV27	CANSLRLDTEAFF	TGTGCCAACAGTTTACGGTTGGACACTGAAGCTTTCTTT
NA	TRBJ2-5	NA	TRBV13	CASSLERARGTQYF	TGTGCCAGCAGCTTAGAGCGAGCTAGGGGGACCCAGTACTTC
NA	TRBJ2-7	TRBD2	TRBV4-1	CASSQIAGAYEQYF	TGCGCCAGCAGCCAAATAGCGGGAGCCTACGAGCAGTACTTC
NA	TRBJ2-7	NA	TRBV20-1	CSAPYARLPYEQYF	TGCAGTGCTCCCTACGCTAGGCTCCCCTACGAGCAGTACTTC
NA	TRBJ1-1	NA	TRBV7-8	CASRPRPTANTEAFF	TGTGCCAGCAGACCCCGGCCCACAGCGAACACTGAAGCTTTCTTT
NA	TRBJ1-6	NA	TRBV2	CASSARGRRSSYNSPLHF	TGTGCCAGCAGTGCTCGAGGACGGAGGAGCTCCTATAATTCACCCCTCCACTTT
NA	TRBJ2-7	NA	TRBV13	CASSPLVRAPKGEQYF	TGTGCCAGCAGCCCCCTAGTGAGAGCTCCCAAGGGGGAGCAGTACTTC
NA	TRBJ2-3	TRBD1	TRBV20-1	CSASRTGGRDTQYF	TGCAGTGCTAGTAGGACAGGGGGCCGCGATACGCAGTATTTT
few	TRBJ2-1	NA	TRBV30	CAWRGGLVYNEQFF	TGTGCCTGGAGAGGAGGGCTAGTGTACAATGAGCAGTTCTTC
many	TRBJ2-5	TRBD2	TRBV7-2	CASSLQRGGQETQYF	TGTGCCAGCAGCTTACAGCGGGGGGGACAAGAGACCCAGTACTTC
NA	TRBJ1-5	NA	TRBV12-3/TRBV12-4	CASSSDGDKQPQHF	TGTGCCAGCAGTTCGGACGGAGATAAACAGCCCCAGCATTTT
NA	TRBJ2-5	NA	TRBV2	CASRFSVGQETQYF	TGTGCCAGCCGTTTCAGCGTCGGCCAAGAGACCCAGTACTTC
NA	TRBJ1-2	TRBD1	TRBV7-6	CASSLWDRGRNYGYTF	TGTGCCAGCAGCTTATGGGACAGGGGACGTAACTATGGCTACACCTTC